The clone carrying this T cell receptor beta chain was seen a handful of times. This sample was taken from a study of T cells after yellow fever vaccination. MiXCR was run by TCRdb on the 5' RACE reads, yielding one entry per CDR3 protein. Of just under 600,000 distinct CDR3 sequences in the sample, 13% were seen once. CDR1 SGHDT and CDR2 YYEEEE come from the germline V gene. CDR3 size: 14 residues. V shed 5 bases, J shed 8 bases, and the junction held 5 bases outside the gene matches. The receptor's source is a man aged 30 to 39 who received the YFV17D yellow fever vaccine. The specimen comprised PBMCs, sampled on the day of the yellow fever booster vaccination. V is TRBV5-6 and J is TRBJ2-1, with 12 nucleotides matching TRBD2. CDR3 DNA: TGTGCCAGCAGAACTAGCGGGAGGAGCGATGAGCAGTTCTTC. Its protein product is CASRTSGRSDEQFF.